Following are 25 T cell receptor beta chains from one sample sequenced in a study of CD8+CD57+ T cells in acquired aplastic anemia. Previously, flow cytometry had revealed CD8+CD57+ cell expansion in the patients chosen for sequencing. TCR beta VDJ combinations and CDR3 sequences were profiled from genomic DNA. TCRdb reprocessed the reads with MiXCR, giving one entry per CDR3 protein. The table has 150,000 to 160,000 distinct CDR3 sequences, over 50% seen once. Sequencing input: sorted CD4+, CD8+, or CD8+CD57+ T cells (not recorded which) from PBMCs. Receptor source: a human donor with aplastic anemia.

There are many counts of this clonotype. This rearrangement joins TRBV27 to TRBJ2-5, with TRBD2 identical over 7 bases. The CDR3 runs 15 residues. With 6 bases clipped from V and 5 bases from J, the junction kept 12 bases outside the gene matches. Germline V CDR1 and CDR2: MNHEY, SMNVEV (reference sequence). CDR3 bases: TGTGCCAGCAGGGGAAGCGGGGAGATAGGTGAGACCCAGTACTTC. This gives the protein CASRGSGEIGETQYF.

This clonotype has a count of ten or more. The chain couples TRBV6-2 or TRBV6-3 to TRBJ2-1, with D perhaps given as TRBD1 or TRBD2 (5 bases each). The V gene's germline CDR1 is MNHEY and CDR2 SVGEGT. The ends were cut back, 4 bases at V and 2 bases at J, with 6 bases in the middle. The CDR3 has 13 amino acids. Here the CDR3 DNA reads TGTGCCAGCAGTTGGGACCCCTACAATGAGCAGTTCTTC. Encoded protein: CASSWDPYNEQFF.

This clonotype was picked up a small number of times. The chain uses TRBV7-8 and TRBJ2-2; D is unresolved. V was cut by 2 bases and J by 5 bases, with 6 bases left in between. Germline V lookup: CDR1 SGHVS, CDR2 FQNEAQ. This CDR3 is 13 amino acids long. CDR3 loop: CASSLFGTGELFF. As DNA, the CDR3 is TGTGCCAGCAGCTTATTCGGGACCGGGGAGCTGTTTTTT.

This clonotype was counted a single time. This may be a read error: a much more frequent sequence differs by one nucleotide. V is TRBV7-3 and J is TRBJ2-3, with D possibly TRBD1 on 5 matching bases. V was trimmed by 8 bases and J by 2 bases, leaving 14 bases between them. The CDR3 loop spans 14 amino acids. Germline V gene lookup returns CDR1 SGHTA and CDR2 FQGTGA. The CDR3 spells CASGSPDTTDTQYF. DNA of the CDR3: TGTGCCAGCGGCTCGCCGGACACCACAGATACGCAGTATTTT.

There are many counts of this clonotype. The chain links TRBV7-9 to TRBJ1-4, with TRBD1 identical over 7 bases. Trimming cost V 5 bases and J 3 bases; bases outside gene matches: 3. The CDR3 sequence is 14 residues long. Germline assignment: CDR1 SEHNR and CDR2 FQNEAQ (reference sequence). The CDR3 reads CASSPTGPNEKLFF. CDR3 nucleotides: TGTGCCAGCAGCCCGACAGGGCCTAATGAAAAACTGTTTTTT.

The chain uses TRBV29-1 and TRBJ1-4, with D possibly being TRBD1 (6 bases). The CDR3 covers 13 residues. V lost 7 bases and J lost 4, with 13 bases in between. From germline, CDR1 is SQVTM and CDR2 ANQGSEA. CDR3: CSAGQTINEKLFF. The DNA for the CDR3 is TGCAGCGCCGGACAGACGATTAATGAAAAACTGTTTTTT.

V is TRBV20-1 and J is TRBJ2-7; D possibly corresponds to TRBD2 (5 bases). This CDR3 spans 11 amino acids. V lost 6 bases and J lost 7, with 13 bases in between. CDR1 and CDR2 (germline): DFQATT, SNEGSKA (reference sequence). The chain's CDR3 is CSASLRGEQYF. CDR3 coding DNA: TGCAGTGCCTCATTGAGAGGGGAGCAGTACTTC.

Ten or more counts support this clonotype. J is TRBJ1-1 and V is TRBV10-3; no reliable D call. Germline CDR1 ENHRY, CDR2 SYGVKD. The CDR3 runs 15 residues. V dropped 3 bases and J dropped 1 base, with 12 bases sitting between them. CDR3 amino acids: CAISDSILGNTEAFF. The CDR3 nucleotides read TGTGCCATCAGTGACTCGATCCTGGGGAACACTGAAGCTTTCTTT.

The rearrangement uses TRBV25-1 and TRBJ2-5; D tentatively fits TRBD1 or TRBD2 (6 bases each). Germline V gene sequence: CDR1 MGHDK, CDR2 SYGVNS. The V end was cut by 5 bases, the J end by 0 bases, with 25 bases between. The CDR3 extends over 19 amino acids. CDR3 loop: CASSHRAGLGGRDQETQYF. The CDR3, as DNA: TGTGCCAGCAGTCACCGTGCGGGGCTCGGGGGCCGTGACCAAGAGACCCAGTACTTC.

Notes on this clonotype: An end of the junction differs from the germline gene, which may be a read error. This chain connects TRBV10-3 to TRBJ2-3, with 10 bases identical to TRBD2. This CDR3 region has 14 residues. The germline CDR1 and CDR2 sequences are ENHRY and SYGVKD. The CDR3 loop is CASSEASGGNEQYF. As DNA, the CDR3 is TGTGCCAGCAGTGAAGCTAGCGGGGGCAATGAGCAGTATTTT.

This clonotype was detected many times. V is TRBV19 and J is TRBJ2-1, with 10 nucleotides matching TRBD2. CDR1 and CDR2 from the germline V gene are LNHDA and SQIVND (reference sequence). V lost 4 bases to trimming and J lost 7 bases; unmatched junction nucleotides: 13. The CDR3 is 17 residues long. The CDR3 bases are TGTGCCAGTAGTACAATGAATAGCGGGGGGACACCAAATGAGCAGTTCTTC. Its translation: CASSTMNSGGTPNEQFF.

This clonotype was observed a few times. The rearrangement joins TRBV7-9 to TRBJ1-5, with D unclear. Looked up from germline, CDR1 is SEHNR and CDR2 is FQNEAQ (reference sequence). Trimming cost V 2 bases and J 3 bases, with 8 bases left between them. This CDR3 has 14 residues. The CDR3 sequence: CASSLSATNQPQHF. DNA for the CDR3: TGTGCCAGCAGCTTATCGGCCACCAATCAGCCCCAGCATTTT. Full variable domain (remainder filled in from reference TRBV7-9 and TRBJ1-5): DTGVSQNPRHKITKRGQNVTFRCDPISEHNRLYWYRQTLGQGPEFLTYFQNEAQLEKSRLLSDRFSAERPKGSFSTLEIQRTEQGDSAMYLCASSLSATNQPQHFGDGTRLSIL.

The sample holds many counts of this clonotype. V and J are TRBV2 and TRBJ1-5, with D tentatively TRBD1 (5 bases). V was pared by 9 bases and J by 3 bases, with 9 bases between. The CDR3 has 12 amino acids. Germline V CDR1 and CDR2: SNHLY, FYNNEI. The CDR3: CASQDTNQPQHF. For the CDR3, the DNA is TGTGCCAGTCAGGACACCAATCAGCCCCAGCATTTT.

The V gene is TRBV10-3, the J gene TRBJ2-2; maybe TRBD2 (6 bases). The CDR3 runs to 14 residues. The germline V and J ends were trimmed by 10 bases and 3 bases, with 15 bases remaining between them. CDR1 is ENHRY and CDR2 is SYGVKD in the germline V gene. The CDR3 nucleotides read TGTGCCACCTCGGGACTGGAAGACACCGGGGAGCTGTTTTTT. Its protein product is CATSGLEDTGELFF.

The J gene is TRBJ2-1, the V gene TRBV11-2; D gene unclear. Germline V lookup: CDR1 SGHAT, CDR2 FQNNGV. Trimming pared 1 base from V and 8 bases from J, leaving 12 bases between. The CDR3 is made up of 14 amino acids. As DNA, the CDR3 is TGTGCCAGCAGCTTAGGCGGTGGGAAAGATGAGCAGTTCTTC. It encodes CASSLGGGKDEQFF.

This chain connects TRBV9 to TRBJ2-5; D is ambiguous. The CDR3 runs to 14 residues. V shed 3 bases and J shed 5 bases, with 14 bases lying between them. CDR1 and CDR2 from the germline V gene are SGDLS and YYNGEE. CDR3 nucleotides: TGTGCCAGCAGCGACTCAACCGGCAGGGAGACCCAGTACTTC. This encodes CASSDSTGRETQYF.

This chain uses TRBV24-1 with TRBJ1-1; TRBD1 might be the D (5 bases). CDR1 and CDR2 (germline): KGHDR, SFDVKD. This CDR3 spans 13 amino acids. Trimming took 5 bases from V and 1 from J, leaving 7 bases between them. The CDR3 is CATSAGKNTEAFF. CDR3 sequence (DNA): TGTGCCACCAGTGCAGGGAAGAACACTGAAGCTTTCTTT.

The CDR3, as DNA: TGTGCCAGTAGTATAGTGGGACAGCTGAACACTGAAGCTTTCTTT. It translates to CASSIVGQLNTEAFF. V gene TRBV19 combines with J gene TRBJ1-1, with TRBD1 identical over 7 bases. The CDR3 is made up of 15 amino acids. The V segment lost 1 base and the J segment 0 bases; nucleotides outside the gene matches: 2. The germline V gene encodes CDR1 LNHDA and CDR2 SQIVND (reference sequence).

This chain connects TRBV5-6 to TRBJ1-6; TRBD1 matches at 7 bases. V lost 2 bases, J lost 9 bases, and 5 bases stayed unmatched. Germline V gene sequence: CDR1 SGHDT, CDR2 YYEEEE. This CDR3 has 14 amino acids. CDR3 sequence: CASSLRGQGSPLHF. DNA of the CDR3: TGTGCCAGCAGCTTAAGGGGGCAAGGTTCACCCCTCCACTTT.

There are many counts of this clonotype. The V call is TRBV3-1, the J call TRBJ1-5; D uncertain. Germline lookup yields CDR1 LGHDT and CDR2 YNNKEL (reference sequence). Trimming cost V 2 bases and J 11 bases, with 10 bases left between them. This CDR3 has 12 residues. This chain's CDR3 is CASSQKAGSQHF. The CDR3 DNA sequence: TGTGCCAGCAGCCAAAAGGCAGGTTCCCAGCATTTT.

This clonotype was observed once. A read error is likely, as this CDR3 ends without the conserved phenylalanine or tryptophan. This chain joins TRBV7-6 and TRBJ2-1, with 12 bases aligning to TRBD2. This CDR3 has 15 amino acids. Trimming at V came to 5 bases and at J to 10 bases, leaving 9 bases not matched to a gene. Germline CDR1 and CDR2: SGHVS and FNYEAQ. CDR3 nucleotide sequence: TGTGCCAGCAGCCAAAGCGCTAGCGGGGGGGTCGAGCAGTTCCTC. This codes for CASSQSASGGVEQFL.

This clonotype was seen ten or more times. The V and J genes are TRBV4-1 and TRBJ2-3; 9 bases map to TRBD2. The length of the CDR3 is 16 residues. V was pared by 1 base and J by 0 bases, with 2 bases of the junction left unmatched. The germline gives CDR1 MGHRA, CDR2 YSYEKL. The CDR3 reads CASSQVAGVSTDTQYF. The CDR3 DNA reads TGCGCCAGCAGCCAAGTAGCGGGGGTAAGCACAGATACGCAGTATTTT.

The chain combines TRBV7-9 with TRBJ2-1; 11 nucleotides line up with TRBD2. CDR3 length: 13 amino acids. Trimming cost V 8 bases and J 5 bases; bases outside gene matches: 2. Germline V gene data show CDR1 as SEHNR and CDR2 as FQNEAQ (reference sequence). The chain's CDR3 is CASLAGGHNEQFF. CDR3 sequence (DNA): TGTGCCAGCTTAGCGGGGGGGCACAATGAGCAGTTCTTC.

There are a few counts of this clonotype. An end of the junction differs from the germline gene, which may be a read error. The V gene is TRBV10-3, the J gene TRBJ1-2; D gene uncertain. The CDR3 spans 11 residues. Germline V gene sequence: CDR1 ENHRY, CDR2 SYGVKD. The chain's CDR3 is CAIRAYYGYTF. Written as DNA, the CDR3 is TGTGCCATCAGAGCCTACTATGGTTACACCTTC.

This clonotype was counted a few times. This clone may be a read error of a much larger clone one base away. This sequence joins TRBV20-1 and TRBJ2-1, with D perhaps given as TRBD1 or TRBD2 (5 bases each). This CDR3 has 15 residues. Germline values: CDR1 DFQATT, CDR2 SNEGSKA (reference sequence). The CDR3 loop is CSARDRDPGYEEQLF. The CDR3 DNA is TGCAGTGCTAGAGATCGGGACCCCGGTTACGAAGAGCAGCTCTTC.